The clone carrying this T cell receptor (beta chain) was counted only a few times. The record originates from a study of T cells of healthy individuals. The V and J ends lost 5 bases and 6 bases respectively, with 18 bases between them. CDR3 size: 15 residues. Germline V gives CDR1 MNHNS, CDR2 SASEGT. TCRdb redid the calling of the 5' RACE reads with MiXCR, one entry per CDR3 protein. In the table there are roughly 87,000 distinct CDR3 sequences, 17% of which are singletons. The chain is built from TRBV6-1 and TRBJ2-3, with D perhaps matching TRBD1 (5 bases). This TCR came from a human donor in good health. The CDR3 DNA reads TGTGCCAGCAGTTACGGGCTCATCAGGGCCGATACGCAGTATTTT. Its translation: CASSYGLIRADTQYF.